This T cell receptor (beta chain) was recorded in a study of shared clonotypes between healthy human individuals. Study as a whole: CD4 naive and CD4 memory each took three plates per donor, while CD8 naive took two and CD8 memory one. Study results and caveats: The researchers took only blood, and tissue repertoires probably look different.

The V end lost 5 bases, the J end lost 0 bases, and 4 bases lay between the germline ends. This CDR3 is built from 12 residues. Germline loops: CDR1 SEHNR, CDR2 FQNEAQ (reference sequence). Original analysis: ImmunoSEQ only sent back junction sequences with no quality scores, so filtering was done differently. The data were produced by immunoSEQ multiplex PCR, yet TCRdb's version contains in-frame clones alone and is incomplete. V and J calls and clone size are as listed in that table; D and trimming were resolved from the DNA. The profile shows around 2,000,000 clones, around 93% of them singletons. This clone has just a few counts. The antigen remains unidentified. At the DNA level, this CDR3 is encoded by other sequences in the same sample as well. Naive CD8 cells lacked CD45RO and underwent positive selection for CCR7, leaving out terminally differentiated effector memory CD45RA+ cells.

The sample consisted of naive CD8+ T cells from PBMCs. The gene calls are TRBV7-9 and TRBJ1-1; no firm D call. This clonotype originated in a man younger than 35 in good health. Some clones in this sample may be carry-over from other donors' samples. DNA for the CDR3: TGTGCCAGCAGCCGGATGAACACTGAAGCTTTCTTT. Amino acid sequence: CASSRMNTEAFF.